This T cell receptor (beta chain) was recorded in a study of shared clonotypes between healthy human individuals. The overall study: For every donor, three CD4 naive, three CD4 memory, two CD8 naive and one CD8 memory plates were used. Study conclusions and caveats: Sorted-subset sequencing, rarefaction showed, was incomplete despite large depth. Researchers sampled only blood; tissue repertoires likely differ. It was expected that sequencing depth would affect clonotype sharing among donors.

Turning to this clone: Its antigen is not identified.

This CDR3 contains 16 residues. Germline CDR1 reads SGHRS; CDR2 reads YFSETQ. V lost 4 bases, J lost 0 bases, and 14 bases lay in between. TCRdb keeps only in-frame clones here, not all; method: immunoSEQ multiplex PCR. This sample has 1.5 million to 1.9 million clones, with approximately 98% found just once. The sample comprised naive CD4+ T cells sorted from blood. Subset: CD45RA+ positively selected. The V gene is TRBV5-1, the J gene TRBJ2-1; tentatively, D is TRBD1 (5 bases). The sequence came from a man aged 30 to 45 in good health. As DNA, the CDR3 is TGCGCCAGCAGCGCGATGGGGCGCAGCTCCTACAATGAGCAGTTCTTC. Its translation is CASSAMGRSSYNEQFF.